The 14 T cell receptor beta chains presented below share a single source sample, sequenced in a study of blood T cell repertoires in COVID-19. Sequencing was performed with immunoSEQ multiplex PCR; in TCRdb, only in-frame clones are kept and a portion is missing. The sample includes over 250,000 clones, around 90% of them seen just once. The source material was peripheral blood. These receptors were collected from a man in his fifties with acute or convalescent COVID-19.

Remarks on this clone: The sample holds other DNA sequences that translate to the same CDR3. The rearrangement uses TRBV19 and TRBJ1-5; D ambiguous. Per germline, CDR1 LNHDA and CDR2 SQIVND (reference sequence). Trimming pared 3 bases from V and 0 bases from J, leaving 6 bases between. The CDR3 contains 14 residues. CDR3: CASSIRDSNQPQHF. CDR3 DNA: TGTGCCAGTAGTATTCGCGATAGCAATCAGCCCCAGCATTTT.

This clone was recorded only once. This sequence joins TRBV29-1 and TRBJ2-7; TRBD1 might be the D (6 bases). The CDR3 spans 14 residues. Between the trimmed V and J ends, which lost 7 bases and 7 bases, there was a span of 23 bases. Looked up from germline, CDR1 is SQVTM and CDR2 is ANQGSEA. The CDR3 is CSAVDSSIYWEQYF. CDR3 sequence (DNA): TGCAGCGCCGTGGACAGCTCGATCTATTGGGAGCAGTACTTC.

This rearrangement joins TRBV2 to TRBJ1-1; the D is unclear. Trimming cost V 4 bases and J 7 bases, with 13 bases left between them. The germline CDR1 and CDR2 sequences are SNHLY and FYNNEI. The CDR3 loop spans 13 amino acids. CDR3 DNA: TGTGCCAGCAGTGGGGTCAGGCACAGTGAAGCTTTCTTT. Protein product: CASSGVRHSEAFF.

A remark on this clone: A read error may account for a junction end that differs from germline. The V and J genes are TRBV12-3 or TRBV12-4 and TRBJ1-1; D is possibly TRBD1 (6 bases). CDR3 length equals 11 residues. The CDR3 sequence: CASRLGQNAFF. The CDR3 DNA follows: TGTGCCAGCAGATTAGGACAGAATGCTTTCTTT.

This sequence joins TRBV25-1 and TRBJ1-1, with D possibly being TRBD1 (6 bases). Germline V lookup: CDR1 MGHDK, CDR2 SYGVNS. This CDR3 spans 13 amino acids. The germline V and J ends were trimmed by 4 bases and 11 bases, with 17 bases remaining between them. The CDR3 here is CASSGFQTGGAFF. The CDR3 DNA reads as TGTGCCAGCAGTGGGTTCCAGACAGGTGGGGCTTTCTTT.

The V call is TRBV5-8, the J call TRBJ1-3; D remains unclear. Germline CDR1 SGHTS, CDR2 YDEGEE. The CDR3 loop spans 16 amino acids. Trimming removed 2 bases from V and 1 base from J, with 13 bases in between. The chain's CDR3 is CASSFEAGSSGNTIYF. Written as DNA, the CDR3 is TGTGCCAGCAGCTTCGAAGCCGGGTCTTCTGGAAACACCATATATTTT.

CDR3 region: CASSSGEGYNEQFF. The DNA of the CDR3 is TGCGCCAGCAGCTCCGGGGAGGGATACAATGAGCAGTTCTTC. V and J are TRBV5-1 and TRBJ2-1; TRBD2 agrees at 7 bases. The CDR3 spans 14 residues. Unmatched junction bases numbered 4, after V lost 3 bases and J lost 4 bases. CDR1 SGHRS and CDR2 YFSETQ come from the germline V gene.

The J gene is TRBJ2-7, the V gene TRBV6-1; TRBD1 matches at 8 bases. This CDR3 spans 15 amino acids. Germline loops: CDR1 MNHNS, CDR2 SASEGT. With 2 bases clipped from V and 6 bases from J, the junction kept 9 bases outside the gene matches. The CDR3 protein is CASSERPTGAGEQYF. DNA for the CDR3: TGTGCCAGCAGTGAACGGCCGACAGGGGCCGGCGAGCAGTACTTC.

This clone occurred a few times. In DNA form, the CDR3 reads TGTGCCAGTAGTATAGTTGGGGCCTCCTACAATGAGCAGTTCTTC. This codes for CASSIVGASYNEQFF. J is TRBJ2-1 and V is TRBV19, with D perhaps matching TRBD1 (5 bases). Trimming pared 1 base from V and 0 bases from J, leaving 7 bases between. Germline CDR1 and CDR2: LNHDA and SQIVND (reference sequence). The CDR3 length is 15 residues.

This chain uses TRBV30 with TRBJ2-1, with TRBD2 matching 9 bases. CDR1 and CDR2 from the germline V gene are GTSNPN and SVGIG (reference sequence). The length of the CDR3 is 15 residues. V was pared by 5 bases and J by 8 bases, with 13 bases of the junction left unmatched. As DNA, the CDR3 is TGTGCCTGGGCCGTCCTGGGACTAGCACAGGATGAGCAGTTCTTC. It yields the protein CAWAVLGLAQDEQFF.

The gene calls are TRBV5-1 and TRBJ1-4; 8 nucleotides line up with TRBD1. From germline, CDR1 is SGHRS and CDR2 YFSETQ. CDR3 length equals 16 residues. The trim removed 4 bases at V and 0 bases at J, leaving 5 bases unmatched. CDR3 in amino acids: CASSRTGLATNEKLFF. CDR3 sequence (DNA): TGCGCCAGCAGCCGGACAGGGCTGGCAACTAATGAAAAACTGTTTTTT.

V is TRBV7-9 and J is TRBJ1-2; possible D gene TRBD1, 6 bases. Germline V lookup: CDR1 SEHNR, CDR2 FQNEAQ (reference sequence). The CDR3 contains 13 residues. Trimming took 8 bases from V and 4 from J, leaving 14 bases between them. The DNA for the CDR3 is TGTGCCAGCGAGGCAGGGGCCCGCTATGGCTACACCTTC. This codes for CASEAGARYGYTF.

The chain links TRBV9 to TRBJ1-1, with D tentatively TRBD1 (6 bases). Per germline, CDR1 SGDLS and CDR2 YYNGEE. V was pared by 0 bases and J by 2 bases, with 14 bases between. CDR3 length: 16 residues. The CDR3 DNA sequence: TGTGCCAGCAGCGTAGAAGGGACACTTCGTAACACTGAAGCTTTCTTT. Protein product: CASSVEGTLRNTEAFF.

Of note for this clone: Other nucleotide sequences in the sample specify the same CDR3. V and J are TRBV5-1 and TRBJ2-7, with TRBD1 identical over 8 bases. The germline V gene has CDR1 SGHRS and CDR2 YFSETQ. V was clipped by 2 bases and J by 4 bases; unmatched bases: 5. The CDR3 length is 14 residues. The CDR3 sequence is CASSLGQGAYEQYF. The CDR3 DNA sequence: TGCGCCAGCAGCTTAGGACAGGGCGCATACGAGCAGTACTTC.